This entry concerns a single T cell receptor (beta chain). Antigen specificity is unknown. 5'-RACE, quantitative and with molecular barcodes, yielded the TCR beta libraries. TCRdb reprocessed the 5' RACE reads with MiXCR, giving one entry per CDR3 protein. Among roughly 260,000 distinct CDR3 sequences listed, roughly 20% were seen once. The data originate from a study of CD8 T cells in ankylosing spondylitis. Study results and caveats: There was reportedly significant enrichment of clones that were disease-linked in matched ankylosing spondylitis synovial fluid.

The CDR3 covers 16 residues. The trim removed 1 base at V and 5 bases at J, leaving 9 bases unmatched. The germline V gene has CDR1 MGHRA and CDR2 YSYEKL. The clonotype comes from a male donor with ankylosing spondylitis or in good health (not recorded which). The chain carries TRBV4-1 and TRBJ2-3; 7 positions match TRBD2. The sample taken for sequencing was blood, either unsorted or a sorted T cell fraction (not recorded which). Here the CDR3 DNA reads TGCGCCAGCAGCCAAGTCCTCGGGAGGAAGGTAGATACGCAGTATTTT. This translates into CASSQVLGRKVDTQYF.